The 19 T cell receptor beta chains below were found in one sample sequenced in a study of T cell clonality in common variable immunodeficiency. The repertoire was sequenced with immunoSEQ multiplex PCR; TCRdb's copy has only in-frame clones and lacks some. The repertoire shows some 60,000 clones, none seen only once; the top ten take approximately 1.6%. The sequenced sample was peripheral blood mononuclear cells. Receptor source: a person between 18 and 75 years old in good health.

To note about this clone: The read falls 3 residues short of the CDR3 end, and the missing part is taken from the germline J gene. The chain is built from TRBV6-2 or TRBV6-3 and TRBJ2-5; D not certain. Germline-derived CDR1 and CDR2 are MNHEY and SVGEGT. The CDR3 runs to 13 residues. V gave up 2 bases and J gave up 6 bases, with 10 bases separating them. The CDR3 bases that were read are TGTGCCAGCAGTTACCTTAGCCCCAAGACC. Residues: CASSYLSPKT. In full, the CDR3 reads CASSYLSPKTQYF.

This clone was detected many times. The DNA ends 3 residues before the CDR3 does, and the rest of the CDR3 is filled in from the germline J gene. The chain is built from TRBV28 and TRBJ2-3; D remains ambiguous. CDR1 is MDHEN, CDR2 SYDVKM, per germline. V gave up 5 bases and J gave up 0 bases, with 12 bases separating them. CDR3 length: 15 amino acids. CDR3: CASSIPPTSTDTQYF. Partial CDR3 DNA: TGTGCCAGCAGTATCCCACCGACTAGCACAGATACG.

In this sample, this clone turned up many times. The part of the CDR3 DNA that was read is TGTGCCAGCAGCCCAGGGGTCAACACTGAA. It translates to CASSPGVNTE. The whole CDR3 is CASSPGVNTEAFF. This chain uses TRBV11-3 with TRBJ1-1, with D tentatively TRBD1 (6 bases). Read coverage stops 3 residues before the CDR3 terminus; the germline J gene supplies the remainder. The CDR3 runs 13 residues. Germline CDR1 reads SGHNT; CDR2 reads YENEEA. Deletions cut 5 bases from V and 2 bases from J, with 9 bases between.

This clone was seen at least ten times. The read halts 3 residues ahead of the CDR3 end, with the missing end drawn from the germline J gene. The V and J genes are TRBV7-8 and TRBJ2-2; TRBD2 matches 11 bases. The germline V gene has CDR1 SGHVS and CDR2 FQNEAQ. There are 16 residues in the CDR3. V trimming: 5 bases; J trimming: 4 bases; junction bases outside the gene matches: 6. The DNA read from the CDR3 is TGTGCCAGCAGCACCAGACTAGCGGGAATCACCGGGGAG. Translated: CASSTRLAGITGE. In full, the CDR3 reads CASSTRLAGITGELFF. Variable domain in full (rest from reference TRBV7-8 and TRBJ2-2): GAGVSQSPRYKVAKRGQDVALRCDPISGHVSLFWYQQALGQGPEFLTYFQNEAQLDKSGLPSDRFFAERPEGSVSTLKIQRTQQEDSAVYLCASSTRLAGITGELFFGEGSRLTVL.

There are many counts of this clone. From the germline J gene comes the end of the CDR3, since the read stops 3 residues before it. The rearrangement links TRBV20-1 to TRBJ2-7, with 12 bases aligning to TRBD2. The germline V gene encodes CDR1 DFQATT and CDR2 SNEGSKA (reference sequence). The CDR3 loop spans 13 amino acids. Trimming removed 6 bases from V and 6 bases from J; junction bases left unmatched: 6. The part of the CDR3 DNA that was read is TGCAGTGCAACGACTAGCGGGAGTATCGAG. Its protein is CSATTSGSIE. The CDR3 as a whole reads CSATTSGSIEQYF.

At least ten counts were recorded for this clone. The missing CDR3 end, 3 residues past where the read stops, is filled in from the germline J gene. This sequence joins TRBV5-1 and TRBJ2-2; D may be TRBD1 (5 bases). V was clipped by 4 bases and J by 3 bases, with 10 bases between them. Germline V gene data show CDR1 as SGHRS and CDR2 as YFSETQ. This CDR3 contains 14 residues. CDR3 amino acids: CASSTTVYTGELFF. CDR3 DNA, as far as it was read: TGCGCCAGCAGCACGACAGTGTACACCGGGGAG. The variable domain in full, completed from reference TRBV5-1 and TRBJ2-2, reads KAGVTQTPRYLIKTRGQQVTLSCSPISGHRSVSWYQQTPGQGLQFLFEYFSETQRNKGNFPGRFSGRQFSNSRSEMNVSTLELGDSALYLCASSTTVYTGELFFGEGSRLTVL.

This clone occurred many times. Coverage ceases 3 residues before the CDR3 finishes, and the germline J gene fills in the end. V usage is TRBV5-1 and J usage is TRBJ1-4; D may be TRBD1 (6 bases). The germline CDR1 and CDR2 sequences are SGHRS and YFSETQ. The CDR3 extends over 13 amino acids. V lost 0 bases and J lost 8, with 8 bases in between. CDR3 loop: CASSLAGDEKLFF. The sequenced CDR3 bases are TGCGCCAGCAGCTTGGCAGGGGACGAAAAA.

This clone was observed many times. The read ends 3 residues early relative to the CDR3; the germline J gene fills the gap. The J gene is TRBJ2-2, the V gene TRBV3-1 (or the pseudogene TRBV3-2); possible D gene TRBD2, 5 bases. Per the germline V gene, CDR1 is LGHDT and CDR2 is YNNKEL (reference sequence). The CDR3 has 13 amino acids. With 8 bases removed from V and 0 bases from J, the gap between germline ends came to 7 bases. CDR3 loop: CASRGANTGELFF. CDR3 DNA, as far as it was read: TGTGCCAGCCGGGGTGCGAACACCGGGGAG.

This clone was seen ten or more times. The CDR3 extends 3 residues past the end of the read, so its final part is completed from the germline J gene. The chain couples TRBV15 to TRBJ2-5, with 7 nucleotides matching TRBD1. The CDR3 covers 17 residues. CDR1 LNHNV and CDR2 YYDKDF come from the germline V gene (reference sequence). The ends lost 2 bases at V and 4 bases at J; junction bases unmatched: 13. CDR3 DNA (partial): TGTGCCACCAGCAGAACCCTACGACAGGGAAGTCGAGAGACC. Translating gives CATSRTLRQGSRET. The whole CDR3 sequence reads CATSRTLRQGSRETQYF.

This clone was seen at least ten times. Germline is not matched at one junction end, which may reflect a read error. With the read ending 3 residues before the CDR3 end, the germline J gene is used to fill in that end. J is TRBJ2-1 and V is TRBV28, with unresolved D. The germline gives CDR1 MDHEN, CDR2 SYDVKM. The CDR3 has 12 amino acids. The CDR3 loop is CASSANYIEQFF. The CDR3 DNA, read in part, is TGTGCCAGCAGCGCTAACTACATTGAG.

This clone was found a few times. Sequencing ends 3 residues short of the CDR3 end; the germline J gene provides the rest. This chain joins TRBV7-6 and TRBJ2-5, with no clear D. This CDR3 comprises 14 residues. V was pared by 1 base and J by 2 bases, with 8 bases between. Germline V gene lookup returns CDR1 SGHVS and CDR2 FNYEAQ. The CDR3 spells CASSLEPVQETQYF. Incomplete CDR3 DNA: TGTGCCAGCAGCTTAGAGCCCGTACAAGAGACC.

The table lists this clone with many counts. The read ends 3 residues before the CDR3 terminus; that terminus is restored from the germline J gene. J is TRBJ2-5 and V is TRBV18, with a possible D match to TRBD2 (6 bases). The CDR3 totals 16 residues. V was pared by 2 bases and J by 2 bases, with 15 bases between. Germline V gene data show CDR1 as KGHSH and CDR2 as LQKENI. CDR3 DNA (partial): TGTGCCAGCTCACCATCGAATAGCGGTTTACAAGAGACC. As protein: CASSPSNSGLQET. In full, the CDR3 is CASSPSNSGLQETQYF.

In its sample, this clone was seen many times. The CDR3 extends 3 residues past the end of the read, so its final part is completed from the germline J gene. The chain couples TRBV7-3 to TRBJ2-1; tentative D call: TRBD2 (7 bases). The ends were cut back, 1 base at V and 9 bases at J, with 16 bases in the middle. This CDR3 is 15 amino acids long. Looked up from germline, CDR1 is SGHTA and CDR2 is FQGTGA. The part of the CDR3 DNA that was read is TGTGCCAGCAGCTTAAAGATAGGGGGGGCTCCTGAG. It yields the protein CASSLKIGGAPE. In full, the CDR3 reads CASSLKIGGAPEQFF.

This clone showed up many times. This CDR3 is CASRLVADTQYF. Partial CDR3 DNA: TGTGCCAGCAGACTAGTAGCAGATACG. This chain links TRBV12-3 or TRBV12-4 with TRBJ2-3; TRBD2 is a possible D gene (5 bases). The DNA ends 3 residues before the CDR3 does, and the rest of the CDR3 is filled in from the germline J gene. This CDR3 comprises 12 residues. The V gene lost 6 bases and the J gene lost 4 bases, with 8 bases spanning the gap.

This clone was detected a few times. Being one base from a much bigger clone, this may be a read error. The read halts 3 residues ahead of the CDR3 end, with the missing end drawn from the germline J gene. The chain couples TRBV6-1 to TRBJ2-1; tentative D call: TRBD2 (5 bases). Germline CDR1 reads MNHNS; CDR2 reads SASEGT. The CDR3 totals 13 residues. V was shortened by 4 bases and J by 4 bases, with 8 bases between the two germline ends. The CDR3: CASSAGGYNEQFF. CDR3 DNA, as far as it was read: TGTGCCAGCAGTGCTGGCGGGTACAATGAG.

This clone has a count of ten or more. The read ends 3 residues early relative to the CDR3; the germline J gene fills the gap. This sequence joins TRBV7-2 and TRBJ1-2, with D perhaps TRBD1 (5 bases). Germline lookup yields CDR1 SGHTA and CDR2 FQGNSA. Deletions cut 5 bases from V and 2 bases from J, with 15 bases between. The CDR3 is 15 residues long. The sequenced CDR3 bases are TGTGCCAGCAGCCCCTATGGGGGGGGAAACTATGGC. It specifies CASSPYGGGNYG. The CDR3 as a whole reads CASSPYGGGNYGYTF.

This clone appeared many times. Read sequence stops 3 residues before the CDR3 end, and the germline J gene provides the missing end. V usage is TRBV28 and J usage is TRBJ2-1; TRBD2 might be the D (5 bases). Germline V lookup: CDR1 MDHEN, CDR2 SYDVKM. This CDR3 has 13 residues. The V gene lost 7 bases and the J gene lost 9 bases, with 16 bases spanning the gap. This CDR3 reads CASTQRVVREQFF. Partial CDR3 DNA: TGTGCCAGCACCCAGAGGGTAGTTCGTGAG.

This clone was recorded many times. The read gets to within 3 residues of the CDR3 end, and the germline J gene fills in the rest. This chain uses TRBV20-1 with TRBJ1-4; TRBD1 is a possible D gene (6 bases). V was shortened by 0 bases and J by 7 bases, with 15 bases between the two germline ends. The length of the CDR3 is 15 residues. Germline V gene data show CDR1 as DFQATT and CDR2 as SNEGSKA (reference sequence). The CDR3 sequence is CSARDGGASGEKLFF. The DNA read from the CDR3 is TGCAGTGCTAGAGATGGGGGGGCGAGTGGTGAAAAA.

This clone came up many times. The read falls 3 residues short of the CDR3 end, and the missing part is taken from the germline J gene. The chain employs TRBV12-3 or TRBV12-4 and TRBJ2-7, with D unresolved. Trimming pared 5 bases from V and 0 bases from J, leaving 11 bases between. CDR3 length: 14 amino acids. CDR3 loop: CASSENFSSYEQYF. The part of the CDR3 DNA that was read is TGTGCCAGCAGTGAGAATTTTAGCTCCTACGAG.